This entry lists 17 T cell receptor beta chains sequenced from one sample in a study of blood T cell repertoires in COVID-19. Only in-frame clones appear in the TCRdb table, and some are missing; sequencing was by immunoSEQ multiplex PCR. The data show roughly 97,000 clones, 90% seen once. What was sequenced was peripheral blood. These receptors were obtained from a man aged 55 to 70 with acute or convalescent COVID-19.

The chain is built from TRBV27 and TRBJ1-2; TRBD1 matches 8 bases. V dropped 6 bases and J dropped 8; count of bases not matched to a gene: 14. This CDR3 region has 15 residues. The germline V gene encodes CDR1 MNHEY and CDR2 SMNVEV (reference sequence). The CDR3 sequence is CASRPNIGQGGGYTF. The CDR3 DNA sequence: TGTGCCAGCAGACCGAATATAGGACAGGGTGGCGGCTACACCTTC.

This chain uses TRBV16 with TRBJ1-5, with D possibly being TRBD1 (6 bases). Germline lookup yields CDR1 KGHSY and CDR2 FQNENV. V shed 4 bases and J shed 7 bases, with 14 bases lying between them. The CDR3 runs 14 residues. DNA of the CDR3: TGTGCCAGCAGCCGGGGCAGGGGTAGCCAGCCCCAGCATTTT. Protein sequence: CASSRGRGSQPQHF. Full variable domain (remainder filled in from reference TRBV16 and TRBJ1-5): GEEVAQTPKHLVRGEGQKAKLYCAPIKGHSYVFWYQQVLKNEFKFLISFQNENVFDETGMPKERFSAKCLPNSPCSLEIQATKLEDSAVYFCASSRGRGSQPQHFGDGTRLSIL.

This sequence joins TRBV24-1 and TRBJ2-7; possible D gene TRBD2, 5 bases. This CDR3 contains 11 residues. The V end was cut by 9 bases, the J end by 6 bases, with 11 bases between. Germline V gives CDR1 KGHDR, CDR2 SFDVKD. Here the CDR3 reads CATPGLFEQYV. The CDR3 DNA is TGTGCCACCCCTGGACTGTTCGAGCAGTACGTC.

This clone has only one observation. The V gene is TRBV12-3 or TRBV12-4, the J gene TRBJ1-5; no clear D. With 6 bases removed from V and 11 bases from J, the gap between germline ends came to 17 bases. The CDR3 consists of 13 residues. The CDR3 coding sequence is TGTGCCAGCAGCACCCGCCCCATGGAGTCCCAGCATTTT. It encodes CASSTRPMESQHF.

The chain has TRBV19 and TRBJ1-1; a weak D match, TRBD1 (6 bases). The CDR3 totals 15 residues. Germline loops: CDR1 LNHDA, CDR2 SQIVND (reference sequence). V dropped 3 bases and J dropped 1 base, with 12 bases sitting between them. CDR3 nucleotides: TGTGCCAGTAGTATTTGGGGGCATGGGAACACTGAAGCTTTCTTT. As protein: CASSIWGHGNTEAFF.

The gene calls are TRBV5-1 and TRBJ1-5, with D unclear. This CDR3 has 12 residues. CDR1 SGHRS and CDR2 YFSETQ come from the germline V gene. Trimming removed 5 bases at V and 4 bases at J, with 7 bases between. The CDR3 loop is CASRVSNQPQHF. CDR3 in DNA: TGCGCCAGCAGGGTCAGTAATCAGCCCCAGCATTTT.

This clone was picked up one time. The chain couples TRBV5-1 to TRBJ1-5; TRBD1 aligns across 7 bases. Trimming removed 7 bases from V and 5 bases from J; junction bases left unmatched: 12. This CDR3 spans 15 amino acids. The germline V gene has CDR1 SGHRS and CDR2 YFSETQ. The CDR3 region has the DNA TGCGCCAGCGCGGCGGGCCCAGGGGGAGATCAGCCCCAGCATTTT. Translation gives CASAAGPGGDQPQHF.

The chain recombines TRBV12-5 with TRBJ1-3; 9 nucleotides line up with TRBD1. The CDR3 totals 16 residues. Germline CDR1 LGHNT, CDR2 FRNRAP. Trimming cost V 3 bases and J 2 bases; bases outside gene matches: 5. CDR3 sequence reads: CASGFTGQGPGNTIYF. For the CDR3, the DNA is TGTGCTAGTGGTTTCACGGGACAGGGACCTGGAAACACCATATATTTT.

The gene calls are TRBV4-2 and TRBJ1-4, with D perhaps matching TRBD1 (6 bases). Germline V gene sequence: CDR1 LGHNA, CDR2 YNFKEQ. This CDR3 is 15 amino acids long. V was clipped by 5 bases and J by 4 bases, with 14 bases between them. CDR3 DNA sequence: TGTGCCAGCAGCGGGGGGGGCAAAAATAATGAAAAACTGTTTTTT. Its translation: CASSGGGKNNEKLFF.

J is TRBJ2-2 and V is TRBV14; D is perhaps TRBD2 (6 bases). Germline V gives CDR1 SGHDN, CDR2 FVKESK. The CDR3 totals 14 residues. V was trimmed by 4 bases and J by 1 base, leaving 7 bases between them. The CDR3 loop is CASSPGLNTGELFF. CDR3 nucleotide sequence: TGTGCCAGCAGCCCGGGACTGAACACCGGGGAGCTGTTTTTT.

The chain combines TRBV13 with TRBJ2-2, with TRBD1 matching over 8 bases. The CDR3 is made up of 16 amino acids. V gave up 3 bases and J gave up 1 base; unmatched junction bases: 4. Germline V gene lookup returns CDR1 PRHDT and CDR2 FYEKMQ (reference sequence). The CDR3 region is CASSFDGTGNTGELFF. CDR3 bases: TGTGCCAGCAGCTTCGACGGGACAGGGAACACCGGGGAGCTGTTTTTT.

CDR3: CSASKGGATTEAFF. The CDR3 nucleotides are TGCAGTGCTAGTAAGGGGGGGGCTACCACTGAAGCTTTCTTT. V gene TRBV20-1 combines with J gene TRBJ1-1, with D maybe TRBD1 (6 bases). The CDR3 consists of 14 residues. In germline, CDR1 is DFQATT, CDR2 SNEGSKA (reference sequence). V was cut by 3 bases and J by 4 bases, with 15 bases left in between.

The chain couples TRBV10-3 to TRBJ1-1; D remains ambiguous. The CDR3 length is 15 residues. Deletions cut 8 bases from V and 5 bases from J, with 21 bases between. Germline CDR1 ENHRY, CDR2 SYGVKD. For the CDR3, the DNA is TGTGCCATCGCCCGGGAGGGCCTAGCGAGGACTGAAGCTTTCTTT. Encoded protein: CAIAREGLARTEAFF.

The chain employs TRBV7-6 and TRBJ1-2; 7 positions match TRBD1. From germline, CDR1 is SGHVS and CDR2 FNYEAQ. This CDR3 is built from 16 residues. The V and J ends lost 4 bases and 4 bases, in that order; junction bases with no gene match: 12. CDR3 residues: CASSSRQGKRFYGYTF. CDR3 in DNA: TGTGCCAGCAGCTCTAGACAGGGAAAGAGATTCTATGGCTACACCTTC.

This clone was observed a single time. The J gene is TRBJ1-2, the V gene TRBV2; TRBD1 aligns across 7 bases. Losses at the gene ends were 8 bases for V and 8 bases for J; bases not matched to a gene: 17. CDR1 is SNHLY, CDR2 FYNNEI, per germline. The CDR3 covers 15 residues. The CDR3 reads CASPHFLRDRWGYTF. The DNA of the CDR3 is TGTGCCAGCCCTCATTTCTTACGGGACAGATGGGGCTACACCTTC.

The CDR3, as DNA: TGCGCCAGCAGCCGTGGGGCAGTCGCTAACTATGGCTACACCTTC. Translating it yields CASSRGAVANYGYTF. The chain links TRBV4-1 to TRBJ1-2; D may be TRBD1 (5 bases). The CDR3 runs 15 residues. Between the trimmed V and J ends, which lost 4 bases and 0 bases, there was a span of 12 bases. CDR1 is MGHRA and CDR2 is YSYEKL in the germline V gene.

The rearrangement joins TRBV27 to TRBJ1-4; D is ambiguous. With 3 bases removed from V and 8 bases from J, the gap between germline ends came to 16 bases. CDR3 length equals 15 residues. The germline CDR1 and CDR2 sequences are MNHEY and SMNVEV (reference sequence). CDR3 region: CASSLGQNVQEKLFF. As DNA, the CDR3 is TGTGCCAGCAGTTTGGGCCAAAATGTTCAAGAAAAACTGTTTTTT.